Following are 17 T cell receptor beta chains from one sample sequenced in a study of blood T cells in healthy people across ages (dated by TCRdb to 2014 to 2015). The library was made by 5' RACE. Sequencing was performed on an Illumina HiSeq 2500. A second PCR of 7 to 11 cycles was run with a J-beta primer mix and a sample-barcoded 5' primer. TCRdb itself trimmed the public reads at Q25 with fastp, ran MiXCR and retained productive beta chains. Rows are unified per CDR3 protein, each entry keeping the most common DNA and genes. A total of 1,300,000 or so distinct CDR3 sequences appear in this sample, approximately 59% of them only once. Of the sample, 5.5% to 8% is held by the ten largest clones. Sequences were obtained from blood. Source of these receptors: a man between 18 and 29 years old in good health.

The chain is built from TRBV20-1 and TRBJ2-5, with D uncertain. V shed 3 bases and J shed 2 bases, with 10 bases lying between them. CDR1 is DFQATT and CDR2 is SNEGSKA in the germline V gene (reference sequence). The CDR3 contains 13 residues. Here the CDR3 reads CSASTVEQETQYF. Here the CDR3 DNA reads TGCAGTGCTAGTACTGTGGAACAAGAGACCCAGTACTTC.

The gene calls are TRBV18 and TRBJ1-6, with TRBD1 matching 9 bases. Trimming at V came to 8 bases and at J to 7 bases, leaving 12 bases not matched to a gene. CDR1 and CDR2 (germline): KGHSH, LQKENI. The CDR3 runs to 16 residues. The CDR3 loop reads CASATAGTGRNSPLHF. CDR3 bases: TGTGCCAGCGCCACCGCCGGGACAGGGAGGAATTCACCCCTCCACTTT.

This chain connects TRBV4-1 to TRBJ2-7; D gene unclear. The V end was cut by 1 base, the J end by 3 bases, with 7 bases between. The CDR3 is 13 residues long. From germline, CDR1 is MGHRA and CDR2 YSYEKL. As DNA, the CDR3 is TGCGCCAGCAGCCAAGTGACCAACTACGAGCAGTACTTC. Translation gives CASSQVTNYEQYF.

The chain employs TRBV2 and TRBJ2-6; D gene unclear. CDR1 and CDR2 from the germline V gene are SNHLY and FYNNEI. This CDR3 contains 17 residues. V was pared by 3 bases and J by 4 bases, with 16 bases between. The CDR3 is CASSDVPPSFGANVLTF. As DNA, the CDR3 is TGTGCCAGCAGTGATGTACCGCCCTCATTCGGGGCCAACGTCCTGACTTTC.

The chain has TRBV4-3 and TRBJ1-1; 10 bases are a match to TRBD1. The ends lost 4 bases at V and 6 bases at J; junction bases unmatched: 11. Germline lookup yields CDR1 LGHNA and CDR2 YSLEER. The CDR3 is 16 amino acids. The CDR3 loop reads CASSPLGGTGASEAFF. CDR3 coding DNA: TGCGCCAGCAGCCCTTTGGGGGGGACAGGGGCTTCTGAAGCTTTCTTT.

The chain joins TRBV13 to TRBJ2-1; D is uncertain. The length of the CDR3 is 12 residues. V was pared by 4 bases and J by 8 bases, with 9 bases between. Germline V gene data show CDR1 as PRHDT and CDR2 as FYEKMQ (reference sequence). The CDR3 region is CASSSLDYEQFF. CDR3 DNA: TGTGCCAGCAGCTCCTTAGATTATGAGCAGTTCTTC.

This chain links TRBV29-1 with TRBJ1-1; possible D gene TRBD1, 5 bases. The CDR3 has 14 residues. Looked up from germline, CDR1 is SQVTM and CDR2 is ANQGSEA. Trimming cost V 6 bases and J 1 base, with 15 bases left between them. This CDR3 reads CSVAGEMGNTEAFF. The CDR3 DNA reads as TGCAGCGTCGCGGGGGAAATGGGGAACACTGAAGCTTTCTTT.

This sequence joins TRBV10-2 and TRBJ2-1; tentative D call: TRBD1 (5 bases). This CDR3 comprises 12 residues. V dropped 6 bases and J dropped 8 bases, with 11 bases sitting between them. The germline CDR1 and CDR2 sequences are WSHSY and SAAADI. CDR3 sequence (DNA): TGCGCCAGCAGGGATATAGGGGATGAGCAGTTCTTC. As protein: CASRDIGDEQFF.

The table lists this clonotype with a few counts. This chain connects TRBV29-1 to TRBJ1-4, with D perhaps TRBD1 (5 bases). Germline V gene lookup returns CDR1 SQVTM and CDR2 ANQGSEA. Trimming cost V 6 bases and J 7 bases, with 18 bases left between them. The CDR3 length is 14 residues. DNA for the CDR3: TGCAGCGTCCTACAGGCGCTCAGCGGTGAAAAACTGTTTTTT. Translating it yields CSVLQALSGEKLFF.

The chain has TRBV3-1 and TRBJ2-5; weak D call: TRBD2 (5 bases). V lost 11 bases and J 2 bases, leaving 9 bases between the germline ends. CDR3 length: 11 residues. From germline, CDR1 is LGHDT and CDR2 YNNKEL (reference sequence). The CDR3 spells CAVGIQETQYF. In DNA, the CDR3 is TGTGCCGTCGGGATACAAGAGACCCAGTACTTC.

This clonotype was counted once. V is TRBV6-1 and J is TRBJ2-2; the D gene is possibly TRBD2 (5 bases). Per germline, CDR1 MNHNS and CDR2 SASEGT. The CDR3 has 14 amino acids. Trimming removed 7 bases at V and 3 bases at J, with 12 bases between. The CDR3 coding sequence is TGTGCCAGCACCTTCGGGGAGTACACCGGGGAGCTGTTTTTT. It translates to CASTFGEYTGELFF.

The table lists this clonotype with a few counts. The V gene is TRBV6-5, the J gene TRBJ2-7, with 8 bases matching TRBD1. V shed 4 bases, J shed 0 bases, and the junction held 2 bases outside the gene matches. Germline lookup yields CDR1 MNHEY and CDR2 SVGAGI. This CDR3 has 14 amino acids. In nucleotides, the CDR3 is TGTGCCAGCAGTTCGGACAGGGACTCCTACGAGCAGTACTTC. Its protein is CASSSDRDSYEQYF.

A single count supports this clonotype. V and J are TRBV3-1 and TRBJ2-7, with D perhaps matching TRBD1 (5 bases). The germline gives CDR1 LGHDT, CDR2 YNNKEL (reference sequence). Trimming shortened V by 6 bases and J by 1 base, and 16 bases separated the two germline ends. The CDR3 spans 15 residues. CDR3 sequence (DNA): TGTGCCAGCAGTCCAAGTTCCACAGGTTCCTACGAGCAGTACTTC. It translates to CASSPSSTGSYEQYF.

The genes are TRBV25-1 and TRBJ1-2, with 10 bases lining up with TRBD1. This CDR3 has 14 amino acids. V was clipped by 7 bases and J by 7 bases; unmatched bases: 9. Germline CDR1 MGHDK, CDR2 SYGVNS. CDR3 protein: CASNPTGGASGYTF. The CDR3 DNA sequence: TGTGCCAGCAATCCGACAGGGGGCGCGTCTGGCTACACCTTC.

The chain recombines TRBV10-3 with TRBJ2-4; tentatively, D is TRBD1 (5 bases). The J call is doubtful: the DNA matches TRBJ2-7 better. The CDR3 has 12 residues. From germline, CDR1 is ENHRY and CDR2 SYGVKD. The CDR3 reads CAISAGSGEQYF. For the CDR3, the DNA is TGTGCCATCAGTGCAGGGTCCGGCGAGCAGTACTTC.

The V and J genes are TRBV12-5 and TRBJ2-7, with 13 bases fitting TRBD2. Germline V CDR1 and CDR2: LGHNT, FRNRAP. With 2 bases clipped from V and 0 bases from J, the junction kept 4 bases outside the gene matches. This CDR3 region has 17 residues. CDR3 in amino acids: CASGLPRTSGSSYEQYF. CDR3 DNA sequence: TGTGCTAGTGGTTTGCCAAGGACTAGCGGGAGCTCCTACGAGCAGTACTTC.

For this clonotype: An end of the junction differs from the germline gene, which may be a read error. The chain has TRBV25-1 and TRBJ2-7, with a weak D call TRBD2 (6 bases). This CDR3 region has 18 residues. Germline CDR1 is MGHDK and CDR2 is SYGVNS. The CDR3, as DNA: TGTGCCAGCAGTGAATGGGGCCCGCTAGCGCCGAGCTCCTACGGGCAGTACTTC. Translating it yields CASSEWGPLAPSSYGQYF.